Listed here are 28 T cell receptor beta chains from one sample, sequenced in a study of cytomegalovirus exposure and HLA in healthy donors. The PCR contained 60 Vbeta and 13 Jbeta primers. Sequencing was performed with immunoSEQ multiplex PCR; in TCRdb, only in-frame clones are kept and a portion is missing. The table records about 200,000 clones, roughly 80% of them present only once. The sample consisted of PBMCs. These receptors were collected from a man aged 25 to 45 in good health and CMV-seronegative.

The chain joins TRBV25-1 to TRBJ2-5; TRBD1 agrees at 8 bases. V lost 3 bases, J lost 5 bases, and 5 bases stayed unmatched. Germline CDR1 MGHDK, CDR2 SYGVNS. The CDR3 is 14 residues long. CDR3 DNA: TGTGCCAGCAGTGAGGGCAGGGGGCTGGAGACCCAGTACTTC. It is translated as CASSEGRGLETQYF. Based on the CDR3 plus reference TRBV25-1 and TRBJ2-5, the full variable domain is EADIYQTPRYLVIGTGKKITLECSQTMGHDKMYWYQQDPGMELHLIHYSYGVNSTEKGDLSSESTVSRIRTEHFPLTLESARPSHTSQYLCASSEGRGLETQYFGPGTRLLVL.

V usage is TRBV2 and J usage is TRBJ2-7, with D maybe TRBD1 (6 bases). CDR1 is SNHLY and CDR2 is FYNNEI in the germline V gene. This CDR3 is built from 13 residues. Trimming removed 8 bases at V and 1 base at J, with 12 bases between. The CDR3 DNA sequence: TGTGCCAGCTCTGTAACAGGGTCCTACGAGCAGTACTTC. It codes for CASSVTGSYEQYF.

V is TRBV5-4 and J is TRBJ2-7, with TRBD1 identical over 8 bases. Germline V gene data show CDR1 as SGHNT and CDR2 as YYREEE (reference sequence). After removal of 4 bases from V and 3 bases from J, the junction contained 9 bases not matched to a gene. This CDR3 has 15 amino acids. The CDR3 DNA reads as TGTGCCAGCAGCCTCGGACAGGGACCGATCTACGAGCAGTACTTC. Translating gives CASSLGQGPIYEQYF.

This chain connects TRBV14 to TRBJ2-1, with D uncertain. V lost 1 base to trimming and J lost 2 bases, with 12 bases between them. CDR1 is SGHDN, CDR2 FVKESK, per germline. The CDR3 runs 16 residues. CDR3 region: CASSQGAGPPYNEQFF. The CDR3 nucleotides read TGTGCCAGCAGCCAAGGGGCCGGCCCGCCCTACAATGAGCAGTTCTTC.

V usage is TRBV27 and J usage is TRBJ1-2, with TRBD1 matching 10 bases. Trimming at V came to 8 bases and at J to 1 base, leaving 1 base not matched to a gene. The CDR3 covers 13 residues. Germline V gene data show CDR1 as MNHEY and CDR2 as SMNVEV (reference sequence). CDR3 coding DNA: TGTGCCAGCGGGGACAGGGGTAACTATGGCTACACCTTC. This gives the protein CASGDRGNYGYTF.

CDR3 protein: CASTPTGRDGYTF. CDR3 in DNA: TGTGCCAGCACCCCGACAGGGCGAGATGGCTACACCTTC. The chain uses TRBV7-9 and TRBJ1-2, with TRBD1 matching over 7 bases. Germline trimming cut 7 bases from V and 6 bases from J; bases unmatched to any gene: 8. CDR1 is SEHNR and CDR2 is FQNEAQ in the germline V gene (reference sequence). The CDR3 length is 13 residues. The full variable domain, completed using reference TRBV7-9 and TRBJ1-2, is DTGVSQNPRHKITKRGQNVTFRCDPISEHNRLYWYRQTLGQGPEFLTYFQNEAQLEKSRLLSDRFSAERPKGSFSTLEIQRTEQGDSAMYLCASTPTGRDGYTFGSGTRLTVV.

The CDR3 sequence is CASSSRGYGYTF. CDR3 nucleotides: TGTGCCAGCAGTTCCCGAGGTTATGGCTACACCTTC. This chain uses TRBV27 with TRBJ1-2, with unresolved D. This CDR3 spans 12 amino acids. Germline loops: CDR1 MNHEY, CDR2 SMNVEV (reference sequence). The V and J ends lost 4 bases and 5 bases respectively, with 8 bases between them.

The chain recombines TRBV29-1 with TRBJ1-2; tentative D call: TRBD1 (6 bases). Between the trimmed V and J ends, which lost 1 base and 2 bases, there was a span of 11 bases. Per the germline V gene, CDR1 is SQVTM and CDR2 is ANQGSEA. This CDR3 contains 14 residues. CDR3 in DNA: TGCAGCGTTGAAGGGTGGACAGAAAACTATGGCTACACCTTC. This codes for CSVEGWTENYGYTF. Filled out from reference TRBV29-1 and TRBJ1-2, the complete variable domain reads SAVISQKPSRDICQRGTSLTIQCQVDSQVTMMFWYRQQPGQSLTLIATANQGSEATYESGFVIDKFPISRPNLTFSTLTVSNMSPEDSSIYLCSVEGWTENYGYTFGSGTRLTVV.

This clone has more than one count but fewer than ten. The CDR3 loop is CASTPPRQGASPLHF. DNA for the CDR3: TGTGCCAGCACTCCCCCCAGGCAGGGGGCTTCACCCCTCCACTTT. The chain has TRBV6-1 and TRBJ1-6, with 8 bases that match TRBD1. Germline trimming cut 7 bases from V and 9 bases from J; bases unmatched to any gene: 11. This CDR3 is built from 15 residues. Germline CDR1 is MNHNS and CDR2 is SASEGT.

The rearrangement links TRBV28 to TRBJ1-1; D ambiguous. Germline V gene lookup returns CDR1 MDHEN and CDR2 SYDVKM. This CDR3 is 12 amino acids long. Trimming cost V 6 bases and J 4 bases, with 9 bases left between them. The CDR3 DNA is TGTGCCAGCAGGACCGCGGGCACTGAAGCTTTCTTT. Protein: CASRTAGTEAFF.

The gene calls are TRBV5-4 and TRBJ2-7, with 10 bases matching TRBD2. Unmatched junction bases numbered 5, after V lost 2 bases and J lost 6 bases. Germline V CDR1 and CDR2: SGHNT, YYREEE (reference sequence). This CDR3 has 14 residues. CDR3 region: CASSLAGGPGEQYF. The CDR3 nucleotides are TGTGCCAGCAGCTTAGCGGGGGGGCCGGGCGAGCAGTACTTC.

The rearrangement joins TRBV27 to TRBJ1-6, with D possibly matching TRBD1 (6 bases). V lost 6 bases, J lost 6 bases, and 12 bases lay in between. CDR1 and CDR2 (germline): MNHEY, SMNVEV (reference sequence). The CDR3 contains 14 residues. CDR3 residues: CASRANRANSPLHF. The DNA of the CDR3 is TGTGCCAGCAGGGCGAACAGGGCTAATTCACCCCTCCACTTT.

A single count supports this clone. V is TRBV27 and J is TRBJ2-3; 7 nucleotides align to TRBD2. This CDR3 has 17 residues. Germline CDR1 is MNHEY and CDR2 is SMNVEV (reference sequence). After removal of 5 bases from V and 4 bases from J, the junction contained 15 bases not matched to a gene. CDR3 coding DNA: TGTGCCAGCAGTCCCCCCCCGCCAGCGGGGTACCCAGATACGCAGTATTTT. Protein: CASSPPPPAGYPDTQYF.

Note on this clone: Other nucleotide sequences in the sample specify the same CDR3. The chain recombines TRBV9 with TRBJ1-6, with a possible D match to TRBD1 (5 bases). V gave up 0 bases and J gave up 9 bases, with 10 bases separating them. This CDR3 has 14 amino acids. CDR1 SGDLS and CDR2 YYNGEE come from the germline V gene. Here the CDR3 reads CASSVAGGGSPLHF. DNA for the CDR3: TGTGCCAGCAGCGTAGCCGGGGGGGGTTCACCCCTCCACTTT.

This clone was recorded only once. The chain has TRBV15 and TRBJ1-4; 8 bases align to TRBD1. Germline CDR1 and CDR2: LNHNV and YYDKDF (reference sequence). V was clipped by 1 base and J by 7 bases; unmatched bases: 5. This CDR3 spans 15 amino acids. The CDR3 sequence: CATSRGSQGVEKLFF. The CDR3 DNA reads TGTGCCACCAGCAGAGGGTCACAGGGGGTTGAAAAACTGTTTTTT.

The chain has TRBV19 and TRBJ1-6, with a weak D call TRBD1 (6 bases). From germline, CDR1 is LNHDA and CDR2 SQIVND (reference sequence). The V gene lost 7 bases and the J gene lost 5 bases, with 12 bases spanning the gap. The CDR3 runs to 14 residues. The CDR3 DNA sequence: TGTGCCAGTACTTTAGGGGGTGATAATTCACCCCTCCACTTT. It codes for CASTLGGDNSPLHF.

This CDR3 reads CASSQATRTNTEAFF. In DNA form, the CDR3 reads TGTGCCAGCAGCCAAGCTACCCGAACGAACACTGAAGCTTTCTTT. The rearrangement links TRBV4-2 to TRBJ1-1; D is unclear. Trimming removed 1 base at V and 1 base at J, with 10 bases between. Per the germline V gene, CDR1 is LGHNA and CDR2 is YNFKEQ. The CDR3 sequence is 15 residues long.

This chain joins TRBV28 and TRBJ1-3; 7 nucleotides align to TRBD1. V shed 5 bases, J shed 0 bases, and the junction held 7 bases outside the gene matches. The CDR3 is made up of 16 amino acids. From germline, CDR1 is MDHEN and CDR2 SYDVKM. CDR3 DNA sequence: TGTGCCAGCAGTCGGACAGGTATTGTCTCTGGAAACACCATATATTTT. Residues: CASSRTGIVSGNTIYF.

V gene TRBV7-6 combines with J gene TRBJ2-3, with D hard to call. CDR3 length: 15 residues. Trimming removed 0 bases at V and 2 bases at J, with 9 bases between. Per the germline V gene, CDR1 is SGHVS and CDR2 is FNYEAQ. As DNA, the CDR3 is TGTGCCAGCAGCTTAGCGCGCACAGCCACAGATACGCAGTATTTT. It is translated as CASSLARTATDTQYF.

The chain joins TRBV19 to TRBJ2-1; 11 bases match TRBD2. The length of the CDR3 is 15 residues. J gave up 7 bases and V 7 bases, and 9 bases lay outside the gene matches. Germline V gives CDR1 LNHDA, CDR2 SQIVND (reference sequence). The CDR3 is CASIHSGGAWNEQFF. Here the CDR3 DNA reads TGTGCCAGTATTCATAGCGGGGGGGCCTGGAATGAGCAGTTCTTC. Based on the CDR3 plus reference TRBV19 and TRBJ2-1, the full variable domain is DGGITQSPKYLFRKEGQNVTLSCEQNLNHDAMYWYRQDPGQGLRLIYYSQIVNDFQKGDIAEGYSVSREKKESFPLTVTSAQKNPTAFYLCASIHSGGAWNEQFFGPGTRLTVL.

This rearrangement joins TRBV18 to TRBJ1-5; 7 bases are shared with TRBD1. Germline CDR1 reads KGHSH; CDR2 reads LQKENI. V gave up 1 base and J gave up 4 bases; unmatched junction bases: 1. The CDR3 runs to 14 residues. CDR3 nucleotide sequence: TGTGCCAGCTCACCACTACAGGGGAATCAGCCCCAGCATTTT. It codes for CASSPLQGNQPQHF. Based on the CDR3 plus reference TRBV18 and TRBJ1-5, the full variable domain is NAGVMQNPRHLVRRRGQEARLRCSPMKGHSHVYWYRQLPEEGLKFMVYLQKENIIDESGMPKERFSAEFPKEGPSILRIQQVVRGDSAAYFCASSPLQGNQPQHFGDGTRLSIL.

This chain joins TRBV15 and TRBJ1-4, with D unclear. The CDR3 loop spans 16 amino acids. Germline CDR1 and CDR2: LNHNV and YYDKDF (reference sequence). Trimming left V 0 bases short and J 0 bases short, with 8 bases between. This chain's CDR3 is CATSRDSLATNEKLFF. In DNA form, the CDR3 reads TGTGCCACCAGCAGAGATAGTCTTGCAACTAATGAAAAACTGTTTTTT.

The gene calls are TRBV5-4 and TRBJ2-7, with 9 bases fitting TRBD1. Germline V lookup: CDR1 SGHNT, CDR2 YYREEE (reference sequence). V shed 1 base, J shed 1 base, and the junction held 6 bases outside the gene matches. The CDR3 contains 16 residues. The CDR3 bases are TGTGCCAGCAGCTTGTACGTGACAGGGGGTTCCTACGAGCAGTACTTC. This gives the protein CASSLYVTGGSYEQYF.

V gene TRBV28 combines with J gene TRBJ2-5; 7 positions match TRBD1. After removal of 6 bases from V and 2 bases from J, the junction contained 6 bases not matched to a gene. CDR1 and CDR2 from the germline V gene are MDHEN and SYDVKM. The CDR3 contains 14 residues. Here the CDR3 reads CASRIGQEQETQYF. CDR3 in DNA: TGTGCCAGCAGAATAGGACAGGAGCAAGAGACCCAGTACTTC.

The rearrangement uses TRBV18 and TRBJ2-3, with D maybe TRBD2 (5 bases). The CDR3 length is 15 residues. V gave up 1 base and J gave up 1 base, with 9 bases separating them. In germline, CDR1 is KGHSH, CDR2 LQKENI. This CDR3 is CASSPRGDRTDTQYF. The CDR3, as DNA: TGTGCCAGCTCACCACGGGGAGATCGCACAGATACGCAGTATTTT.

The rearrangement links TRBV5-1 to TRBJ1-2, with 8 bases aligning to TRBD1. The CDR3 totals 15 residues. The V and J ends lost 5 bases and 7 bases, in that order; junction bases with no gene match: 13. Germline CDR1 SGHRS, CDR2 YFSETQ. The DNA of the CDR3 is TGCGCCAGCAGGATGGGGCAAGGGACAGGCGGTGGCTACACCTTC. It yields the protein CASRMGQGTGGGYTF.

Details on this clone: Relative to the germline gene, one junction end is altered; a read error may explain this. The rearrangement uses TRBV28 and TRBJ2-6; 7 bases agree with TRBD1. The CDR3 runs to 17 residues. CDR1 is MDHEN, CDR2 SYDVKM, per germline. The CDR3 DNA sequence: TGTGCCAGCAGTCGAAGACAGGGTTACTCTGGGGCCAGCGTCCTGACTTTC. This gives the protein CASSRRQGYSGASVLTF.

The V call is TRBV5-1, the J call TRBJ1-1, with D perhaps matching TRBD1 (5 bases). Germline values: CDR1 SGHRS, CDR2 YFSETQ. Trimming left V 2 bases short and J 4 bases short, with 12 bases between. The CDR3 extends over 14 amino acids. The CDR3 spells CASSFSPGGTEAFF. As DNA, the CDR3 is TGCGCCAGCAGCTTCAGTCCCGGGGGCACTGAAGCTTTCTTT.